Many counts were recorded for the clone carrying this T cell receptor beta chain. Its antigen is currently unknown. The data are from a study of neurological immune-mediated disorders. General study findings and limits: TCR clonal expansion peaked in HTLV-1-associated myelopathy patients and was lowest in multiple sclerosis patients.

TCRdb re-analysed the 5' RACE reads in MiXCR, keeping a single row per CDR3 protein. Of approximately 30,000 distinct CDR3 sequences listed, approximately 5% are singletons. The study built sorted libraries from around 940,000 CD4+ or CD8+ T cells. Looked up from germline, CDR1 is SGHVS and CDR2 is FQNEAQ. The CDR3 is 12 residues long. J lost 11 bases, V lost 4 bases, and 2 bases had no gene match. The V gene is TRBV7-8, the J gene TRBJ1-1; 12 nucleotides agree with TRBD1. This receptor was obtained from a woman in her forties or fifties in good health. The sample taken for sequencing was CD4+ T cells from blood. The CDR3 loop reads CASSWDRGPAFF. In DNA form, the CDR3 reads TGTGCCAGCAGCTGGGACAGGGGGCCCGCTTTCTTT.